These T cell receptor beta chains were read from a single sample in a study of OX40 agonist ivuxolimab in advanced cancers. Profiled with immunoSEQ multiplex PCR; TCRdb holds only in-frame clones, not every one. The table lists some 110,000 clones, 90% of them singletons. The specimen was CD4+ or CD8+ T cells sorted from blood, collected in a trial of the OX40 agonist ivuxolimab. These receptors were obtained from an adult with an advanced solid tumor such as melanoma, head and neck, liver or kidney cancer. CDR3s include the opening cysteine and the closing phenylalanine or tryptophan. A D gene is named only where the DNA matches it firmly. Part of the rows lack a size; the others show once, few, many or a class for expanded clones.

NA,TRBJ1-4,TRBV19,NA,TGTGCCAGTAGTATACCGGGCCGGCTAGAGGGAAAACTGTTTTTT,CASSIPGRLEGKLFF
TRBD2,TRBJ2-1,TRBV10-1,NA,TGCGCCAGCAGTGAGCGCTTGGGGCTAGCGGCAAACAATGAGCAGTTCTTC,CASSERLGLAANNEQFF
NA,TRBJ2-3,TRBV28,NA,TGTGCCACGCGGTTAATGGGGGGGCCGACAGATACGCAGTATTTT,CATRLMGGPTDTQYF
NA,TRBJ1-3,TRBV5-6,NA,TGTGCCAGCAGCTTTAGAAGAAACACCATATATTTT,CASSFRRNTIYF
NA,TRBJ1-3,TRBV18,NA,TGTGCCAGCTCACCACCATCAGAGTCTGGAAACACCATATATTTT,CASSPPSESGNTIYF
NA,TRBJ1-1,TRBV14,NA,TGTGCCAGCAGCCAAGCCACAGGGACTGAAGCTTTCTTT,CASSQATGTEAFF
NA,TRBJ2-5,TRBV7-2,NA,TGTGCCAGCAGCTTAGTTTTTCTGGGGGAGACCCAGTACTTC,CASSLVFLGETQYF
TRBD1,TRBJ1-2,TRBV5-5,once,TGTGCCAGCAGCTGGGGGACAGGGGACTATGGCTACACCTTC,CASSWGTGDYGYTF
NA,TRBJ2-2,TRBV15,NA,TGTGCCACCAGCAGAGATTTCTTCACCGGGGAGCTGTTTTTT,CATSRDFFTGELFF
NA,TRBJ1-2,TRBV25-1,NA,TGTGCCAGCAGGGGGACTAACTATGGCTACACCTTC,CASRGTNYGYTF
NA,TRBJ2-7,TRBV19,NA,TGTGCCAGTAGTATCTCCAGGGACTACGAGCAGTACTTC,CASSISRDYEQYF
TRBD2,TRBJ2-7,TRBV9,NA,TGTGCCAGCAGCGTAGGAACTAGCGGGGGTACCGAGCAGTACTTC,CASSVGTSGGTEQYF
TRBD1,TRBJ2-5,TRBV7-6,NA,TGTGCCAGCAGCGCACAGGGGGAGACCCAGTACTTC,CASSAQGETQYF
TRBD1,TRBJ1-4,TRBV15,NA,TGTGCCACCAGCAGTGGCCGGGACAGGGTTTATGAAAAACTGTTTTTT,CATSSGRDRVYEKLFF
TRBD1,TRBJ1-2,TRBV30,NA,TGTGCCTTCCTTACTTACAGGGGCGGCTACACCTTC,CAFLTYRGGYTF
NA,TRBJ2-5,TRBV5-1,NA,TGCGCCAGCAGCGCCCAAGAGACCCAGTACTTC,CASSAQETQYF
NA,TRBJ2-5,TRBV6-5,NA,TGTGCCAGCAGTTACCGGACGGGGACCCAGTACTTC,CASSYRTGTQYF
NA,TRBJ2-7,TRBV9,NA,TGTGCCAGCAGCGTAGACCTTTGGTACGAGCAGTACTTC,CASSVDLWYEQYF
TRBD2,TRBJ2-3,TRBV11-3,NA,TGTGCCAGCAGCCCTCGGGTAGCGGGGTCGCTTTATACGCAGTATTTT,CASSPRVAGSLYTQYF
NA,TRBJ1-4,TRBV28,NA,TGTGCCAGCAGTTCCTCGGGAGAGGGTAATGAAAAACTGTTTTTT,CASSSSGEGNEKLFF
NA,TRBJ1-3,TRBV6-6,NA,TGTGCCAGCAGTTACCGGGACGGCTTAAACACCATATATTTT,CASSYRDGLNTIYF
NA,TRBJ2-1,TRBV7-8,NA,TGTGCCAGCAGCTCCCGGGGGACTCTTGAGCAGTTCTTC,CASSSRGTLEQFF
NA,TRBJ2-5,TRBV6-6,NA,TGTGCCAGCCGTAATGGGAGGGGGGGCGCGTGGGAGACCCAGTACTTC,CASRNGRGGAWETQYF
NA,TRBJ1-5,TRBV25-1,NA,TGTGCCAGCAGTGAAATGGGAGGGGGGCAGCCCCAGCATTTT,CASSEMGGGQPQHF
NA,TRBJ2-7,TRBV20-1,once,TGCAGTGCTAACAGGGAGGAGCAGTACTTC,CSANREEQYF
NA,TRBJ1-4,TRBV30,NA,TGTGCCTGGAGTCGGAAGGGCAATGAAAAACTGTTTTTT,CAWSRKGNEKLFF
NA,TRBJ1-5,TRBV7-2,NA,TGTGCCAGCAGCTTAGTCGGGGGGGCGAGTGGCAATCAGCCCCAGCATTTT,CASSLVGGASGNQPQHF
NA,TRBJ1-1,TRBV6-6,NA,TGTGCCAGCAGCTCTCCGGGGCAGACTGAAGCTTTCTTT,CASSSPGQTEAFF
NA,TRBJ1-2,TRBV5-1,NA,TGCGCCAGCAGCTTGGGAGGGAGCCGTGCTACTGGCTACACCTTC,CASSLGGSRATGYTF
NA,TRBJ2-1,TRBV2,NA,TGTGCCAGCAGCAAACGGCCGGGGGAAATGAATGAGCAGTTCTTC,CASSKRPGEMNEQFF
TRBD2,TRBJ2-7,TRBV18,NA,TGTGCCAGCTCACCACAGGTTTTTCGAGGAGGCGGGGGGCCTGTGGAGCAGTACTTC,CASSPQVFRGGGGPVEQYF
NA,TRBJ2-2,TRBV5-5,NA,TGTGCCAGCAGCCTTACACCTAATTCGGACCGGGAGCTGTTTTTT,CASSLTPNSDRELFF
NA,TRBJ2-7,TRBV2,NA,TGTGCCAGCAGTGAAGGGAGGGGGTCCTACGAGCAGTACTTC,CASSEGRGSYEQYF
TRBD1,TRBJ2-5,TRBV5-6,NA,TGTGCCAGCAGCGTGGGACAGCCAGGCCAAGAGACCCAGTACTTC,CASSVGQPGQETQYF
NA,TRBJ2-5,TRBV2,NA,TGTGCCAGCGGAAGGGCAGATCAAGAGACCCAGTACTTC,CASGRADQETQYF
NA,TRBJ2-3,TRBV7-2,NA,TGTGCCAGCAGCTTAGGGGCCCAAGATACGCAGTATTTT,CASSLGAQDTQYF
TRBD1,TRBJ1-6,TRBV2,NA,TGTGCCAGTTTAAAATCGGACAGGGTCGGGTCACCCCTCCACTTT,CASLKSDRVGSPLHF
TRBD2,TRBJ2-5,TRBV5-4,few,TGTGCCAGCAGCTTGGGCAGGACTAGCGGGGGGAGGGAGACCCAGTACTTC,CASSLGRTSGGRETQYF
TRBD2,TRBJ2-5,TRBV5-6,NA,TGTGCCAGCAGCGCTAGCGGGGGTAAGACCCAGTACTTC,CASSASGGKTQYF
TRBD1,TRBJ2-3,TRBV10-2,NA,TGCGCCAGCAGGGGACAGGGGGACACAGATACGCAGTATTTT,CASRGQGDTDTQYF
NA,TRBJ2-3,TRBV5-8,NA,TGTGCCAGCAGCCCCGCCCGGGGGAGCACAGATACGCAGTATTTT,CASSPARGSTDTQYF
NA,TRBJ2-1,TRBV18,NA,TGTGCCAGCTCACCACCGGGGCCTACCAATGAGCAGTTCTTC,CASSPPGPTNEQFF
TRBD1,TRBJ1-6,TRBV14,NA,TGTGCCAGCAGTTCTACAGGGGGAACACCCCTCCACTTT,CASSSTGGTPLHF
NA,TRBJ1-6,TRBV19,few,TGTGCCAGTAGTATCGCCCCCCCGGAGTCACCCCTCCACTTT,CASSIAPPESPLHF
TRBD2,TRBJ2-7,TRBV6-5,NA,TGTGCCAGCATGGAAGGCGGGGGGAGAGAGCAGTACTTC,CASMEGGGREQYF
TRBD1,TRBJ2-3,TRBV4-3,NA,TGCGCCAGCAGTCAACGCCACGGGACAGGGGTCCGATATTTT,CASSQRHGTGVRYF
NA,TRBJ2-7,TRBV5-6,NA,TGTGCCAGCAGCTTCAACAGGGAGCAGTACTTC,CASSFNREQYF
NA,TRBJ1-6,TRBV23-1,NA,TGCGCCAGCAGTCATCCGGCCCACTATAATTCACCCCTCCACTTT,CASSHPAHYNSPLHF
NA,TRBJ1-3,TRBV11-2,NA,TGTGCCAGCAGCTCCGGACAACTGGTAGGGAACACCATATATTTT,CASSSGQLVGNTIYF
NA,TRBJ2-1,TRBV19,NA,TGTGCCAGTAGTATAGAGACAGGAACGTCAAATGAGCAGTTCTTC,CASSIETGTSNEQFF